One T cell receptor beta chain is described in this entry. The antigen it recognizes is unknown. Base qualities are not provided; no much larger clone lies one nucleotide away. The data were taken from a study of shared clonotypes between healthy human individuals (dated by TCRdb to 2018 to 2020). For the study in its entirety: The cohort included a few men and a couple of women between 18 and 49 years of age. The study deeply sequenced blood TCR repertoires of about 5 healthy adults to estimate repertoire size and the extent of clonotype sharing between individuals. For each donor, CD4 naive and CD4 memory were each run on three plates, CD8 naive on two plates, and CD8 memory on one plate. Each donor's leukapheresis produced roughly between about 0.8 and 8.9 billion PBMCs. To increase sequencing depth and limit assay-specific biases, different laboratories used diverse techniques to prepare libraries and sequence TCR repertoires. Broad study findings and their caveats: Sampling was restricted to blood, and TCR repertoires in tissue are likely to differ from TCR repertoires in blood. Incomplete sequencing was indicated by rarefaction of sorted-subset datasets, despite the large sequencing depth. Because the study included only a small number of donors, the genetic and exposure-history diversity represented was limited. Naive subsets generally had larger estimated clonotype richness than memory subsets. Pairwise subsampling led to the expectation that sequencing depth would affect the degree of clonotype sharing among donors. Compared with non-shared clonotypes, the clonotypes found in all four sorted-subset donors had higher generation probabilities. Sharing across several donors was observed for around 4.8% of naive CD4, less than 4% of naive CD8, roughly 2.4% of memory CD4, and around 0.4% of memory CD8 clonotypes.

The CDR3, cysteine through phenylalanine, is 15 amino acids long. Solely the CDR3 DNA is kept, with 45 bases framed from the first base. Trimming at the junction amounts to 2 bases on V and 3 bases on J, and the germline ends lie 14 bases apart. According to the germline V gene, CDR1 reads SGHAT and CDR2 reads FQNNGV. Donors were healthy HIV-negative adults with no recently reported acute infections or vaccinations. All donors were Caucasian adults living in Nashville, Tennessee, USA. CD4+ T cells were enriched by magnetic negative selection; naive cells were then positively selected on CD45RA, and the negative fraction formed the memory subset. Blood was obtained by leukapheresis, after which PBMCs were separated by Ficoll-Histopaque density gradient centrifugation and cryopreserved in liquid nitrogen vapor phase. Analytical flow cytometry was used to check the purity and quantity of every magnetically sorted T cell population. Each sorted fraction had its genomic DNA isolated and then quantified by UV absorbance on a Nanodrop 2000c.

TCR CDR3 regions were amplified from genomic DNA by multiplex PCR using the deep immunoSEQ assay. Extracted genomic DNA from each cell subset was spread evenly across all wells of several immunoSEQ 96-well plates, with each plate serving as a replicate. For sorted subsets, each replicate PCR was loaded with approximately 190 ng genomic DNA, equivalent to 30,000 or so T cell genomes. Purified libraries were measured with a Qubit 3.0 fluorometer, size-checked on a Bioanalyzer 2100, and measured again with the KAPA Library Quantification kit. A separate single-read 150-cycle Illumina NextSeq 550 flow cell was used to sequence each immunoSEQ 96-well plate. Concerning the study's data processing: The immunoSEQ output contained only junctional sequences without quality scores, so filtering could not match that applied to full-length reads. Sequences were annotated with PyIR, a Python wrapper for IgBLAST v1.9, and V/J genes and CDR3 were assigned using IMGT germline references. Reads were removed for weak V/J assignments (E-value above 1e-6), missing CDR3, stop codons, out-of-frame junctions, or ambiguous translated residues. V3J clonotypes were defined as sequences sharing an identical inferred V gene, J gene, and CDR3 amino acid sequence. The percentage overlap between two repertoires was calculated by dividing the number of shared unique clonotypes by the size of the smaller repertoire. Richness of each repertoire was evaluated using RTK rarefaction, the Chao1 estimator, and Recon v2.1 estimates of unobserved clonotypes. OLGA was used to compute generation probabilities for all TCRbeta clonotypes that the gDNA method yielded from four donors. Imported from immuneACCESS, the table was reduced by TCRdb to in-frame sequences with V and J called. These copies leave out some clones; in studies compared against another copy, an unresolved V gene accounts for under half, and the cause of the remainder is not known. Clonal size and the V and J genes are those of that table, whereas D and trimming came from the DNA. The sample contains over 1.5 million clones, 95% to 99% of them found a single time. The ten largest account for about 0.42% of the sample.

This sequence originates from a man younger than 45 in good health. The V and J segments used are TRBV11-2 and TRBJ2-7; a confident D gene designation cannot be given. Material: naive CD4+ T cells sorted from blood. The label giving this sample's cell subset or site can be read as: CD45RA+ positively selected. Here is the DNA: TGTGCCAGCAGCTTATCTGGGTTCCCCAACTACGAGCAGTACTTC. Translated, this gives CASSLSGFPNYEQYF.